This TCR beta chain was recovered during a study of response to subunit inactivated influenza vaccine. Study-wide findings and caveats: Authors suggested that a seasonal influenza vaccination recruits few new T cells each time.

Points on this clonotype: Antigen unknown.

Germline V CDR1 and CDR2: DFQATT, SNEGSKA (reference sequence). The CDR3 sequence is 15 residues long. Trimming removed 0 bases at V and 0 bases at J, with 6 bases between. TCRdb ran MiXCR on the RT-PCR reads and lists one entry per CDR3 protein. The sample lists more than 200,000 distinct CDR3 sequences, 9% to 15% occurring once. The chain links TRBV20-1 to TRBJ2-6, with D unresolved. The sample here was non-naive T cells sorted from PBMCs, taken 14 to 15 days before vaccination. The TCR comes from a man aged 50 to 60 who received an inactivated influenza vaccine. CDR3 DNA sequence: TGCAGTGCTAGAGAAATAGGCTCTGGGGCCAACGTCCTGACTTTC. Residues: CSAREIGSGANVLTF.